This T cell receptor beta chain appears in the sequencing data of a study of T cells expressing NK-cell markers. Overall study: Seven of the eight sequenced donors were classified as HCMV-seropositive, and one was classified as seronegative.

The study, taken as a whole, reports: The same clonotypes also predominated in the CD3+CD56-NKG2C+ fraction of four donors.

As regards this clonotype: What it binds is unknown.

Using the 5' RACE reads, TCRdb records one entry per CDR3 protein without DNA. This sample's table has under 500,000 distinct CDR3 sequences. This CDR3 contains 16 residues. Per germline, CDR1 LNHDA and CDR2 SQIVND (reference sequence). This TCR came from a woman aged 18 to 75 in good health. The material sequenced was blood T cells: a sorted CD56 or NKG2C T cell subset, CD4+ or CD8+ T cells, or bulk PBMC T cells (not recorded which). This chain links TRBV19 with TRBJ2-6; TCRdb's D call, TRBD2, is unchecked because there is no DNA. The CDR3 is CASSDGRWVGANVLTF.